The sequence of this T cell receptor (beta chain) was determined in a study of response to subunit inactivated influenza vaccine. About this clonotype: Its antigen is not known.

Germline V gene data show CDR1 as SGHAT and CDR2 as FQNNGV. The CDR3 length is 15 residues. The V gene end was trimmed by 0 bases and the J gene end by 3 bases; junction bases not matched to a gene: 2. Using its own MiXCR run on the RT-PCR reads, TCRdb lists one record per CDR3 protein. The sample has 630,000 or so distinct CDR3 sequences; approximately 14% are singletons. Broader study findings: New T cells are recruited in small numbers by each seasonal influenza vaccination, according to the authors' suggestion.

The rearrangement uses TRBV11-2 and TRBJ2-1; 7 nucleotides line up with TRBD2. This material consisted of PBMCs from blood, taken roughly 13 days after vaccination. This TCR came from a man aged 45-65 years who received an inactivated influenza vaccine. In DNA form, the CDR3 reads TGTGCCAGCAGCTTAGAGGGGGGGTTCTACAATGAGCAGTTCTTC. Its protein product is CASSLEGGFYNEQFF.